This TCR beta chain was recorded in a study of graft-versus-host responses after intestinal transplantation (dated by TCRdb to about 2021). About the full investigation: The transplants that recipients got were multivisceral, liver-intestinal, or isolated intestinal. All recipients received anti-thymocyte globulin induction followed by maintenance tacrolimus and steroids for around 3 years. To identify alloreactive clones, pre-transplant mixed lymphocyte reaction products were sequenced and compared with unstimulated pre-transplant donor and recipient T cells. Donor T cell macrochimerism was defined as a peak of at least 4% donor T cells among recipient peripheral blood mononuclear cells. A cohort of approximately 23 intestinal transplant recipients, including one retransplant, was enrolled, and a few patients lacking pretransplant specimens were excluded. Bulk TCR-beta CDR3 sequencing was used to track graft-versus-host and host-versus-graft alloreactive T cell clones in the graft, circulation and bone marrow after intestinal transplantation. Rather than being sequenced by the commercial service, samples from a few later patients were sequenced in-house on an Illumina MiSeq and processed with MiXCR. Findings and caveats that apply to the study as a whole: GvH clones turned up in recipient bone marrow, with some appearing earlier in ileal mucosa or blood, a pattern consistent with an intestinal mucosal origin. The conclusions were limited by the relatively low number and heterogeneity of the intestinal transplant patients. Early after transplant, declines in HvG clones were associated with peak levels of circulating GvH clones. In patients with donor T cell macrochimerism, the allografts had high GvH to HvG T cell clonal ratios.

Germline trimming amounts to 5 bases on V and 5 bases on J, with 10 as the count of junction bases outside the gene matches. Spanning cysteine to phenylalanine, the CDR3 consists of 15 amino acids. Kept here is only the CDR3 DNA, which spans 45 bases and is read in frame from base 1. In the germline V gene, CDR1 corresponds to MDHEN and CDR2 to SYDVKM. Intraepithelial and lamina propria lymphocytes were isolated from graft specimens using dithiothreitol, EDTA incubations and collagenase D digestion. Bulk TCR-beta sequencing was performed on serial intestinal graft biopsy specimens collected as late as 600 days after transplant. Details on this clone: There is no known antigen for this receptor. Per-base qualities were not stored, and no clone one base away is much larger.

The library was prepared using the immunoSEQ multiplex PCR assay. High-throughput TCR-beta CDR3 sequencing of genomic DNA from most patients was performed by Adaptive Biotechnologies. The published analysis was carried out like this. TCR sequencing data for roughly 17 patients were retrieved from Adaptive's ImmunoSEQ software; three other patients were processed with MiXCR and VDJtools. Because the origin of CDR3 nucleotide sequences shared between donor and recipient could not be assigned, those sequences were removed. At least 2-fold expansion over unstimulated cells and a minimum CFSE-low frequency of 0.002% (template counts) or 0.001% (read counts) were required for clones to be classified as alloreactive. Mappable clones were those detected in sequenced pre-transplant spleen, lymph node, or MLR CFSE-low populations of the donor or recipient. The cumulative frequency of alloreactive clones was calculated as a percentage of all sequences, weighted by copy number. Imported from immuneACCESS, the table was reduced by TCRdb to in-frame sequences with V and J called. These copies leave out some clones; in studies compared against another copy, an unresolved V gene accounts for under half, and the cause of the remainder is not known. The DNA was the basis for D and trimming; V, J and clone size are from that table. The sample has 15,000 to 20,000 clones on record, roughly 70% of them singletons. Over 8% of the sample rests with the top ten.

Here the chain combines TRBV28 and TRBJ1-1; TRBD1 fits 8 bases in the junction. The TCR originated in a human patient who received an intestinal transplant, so some T cells may come from the graft donor. The sequenced sample was ileum tissue, obtained roughly 21 days after intestinal transplant. The CDR3 region: CASSAPGQGRTEAFF. The sequenced DNA is TGTGCCAGCAGTGCCCCCGGACAGGGTAGGACTGAAGCTTTCTTT.